This T cell receptor (beta chain) was recovered during a study of tumor-infiltrating lymphocytes in primary liver carcinoma. Study-wide results and caveats: Pairs of tumor regions overlapped more than tumor-adjacent and tumor-blood pairs did.

The length of the CDR3 is 14 residues. The study co-extracted DNA and RNA from about 20-30 mg of unsorted bulk tissue. Of note for this clonotype: Its specificity is unknown. The junction and the germline gene differ at one end; a read error may be behind it.

The investigators made TCR beta cDNA from about 500 ng total RNA, using a constant-region primer. Investigators got TCR beta libraries out of three nested multiplex PCR rounds, done with slightly modified ARM-PCR. TRBV1-TRBV30 forward primers and a C-beta reverse primer were used in the first two PCR rounds, which each ran for about 10 cycles. TCRdb passed the multiplex PCR reads through MiXCR, listing each CDR3 protein once. The sample lists more than 55,000 distinct CDR3 sequences, 70% to 85% occurring once. The sequencing input was liver tumor tissue from sampling region 2. As to subset: tumor region T2, inferior pole. The V and J genes are TRBV12-3 or TRBV12-4 and TRBJ1-6, with D unresolved. The sequence was collected from a man in his forties with primary liver carcinoma and hepatitis B virus infection. The CDR3 here is CASSYTLGNSPLHF. As DNA, the CDR3 is TGTGCCAGCAGTTATACATTGGGAAATTCGCCCCTCCACTTT.